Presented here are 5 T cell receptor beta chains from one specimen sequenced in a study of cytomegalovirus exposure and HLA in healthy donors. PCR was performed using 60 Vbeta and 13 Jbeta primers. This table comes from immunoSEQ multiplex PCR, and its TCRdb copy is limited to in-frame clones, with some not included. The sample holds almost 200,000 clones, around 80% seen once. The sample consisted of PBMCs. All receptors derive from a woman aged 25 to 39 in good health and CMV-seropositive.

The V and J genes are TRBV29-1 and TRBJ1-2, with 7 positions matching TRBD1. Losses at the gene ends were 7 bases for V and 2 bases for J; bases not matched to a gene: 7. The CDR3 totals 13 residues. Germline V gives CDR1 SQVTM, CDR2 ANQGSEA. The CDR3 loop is CSAIWGQNYGYTF. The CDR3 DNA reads TGCAGCGCCATCTGGGGACAGAACTATGGCTACACCTTC.

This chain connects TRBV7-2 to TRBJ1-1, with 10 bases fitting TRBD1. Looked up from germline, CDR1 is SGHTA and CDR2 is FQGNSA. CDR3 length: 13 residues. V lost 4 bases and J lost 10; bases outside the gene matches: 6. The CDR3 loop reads CASSYDRGRGAFF. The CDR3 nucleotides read TGTGCCAGCAGCTACGACAGGGGGCGGGGAGCTTTCTTT.

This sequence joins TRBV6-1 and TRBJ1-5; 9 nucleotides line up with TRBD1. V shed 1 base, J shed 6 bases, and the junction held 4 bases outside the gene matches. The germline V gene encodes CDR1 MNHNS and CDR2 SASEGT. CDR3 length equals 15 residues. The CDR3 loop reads CASSEGQGGGQPQHF. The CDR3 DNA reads TGTGCCAGCAGTGAAGGACAGGGGGGTGGTCAGCCCCAGCATTTT.

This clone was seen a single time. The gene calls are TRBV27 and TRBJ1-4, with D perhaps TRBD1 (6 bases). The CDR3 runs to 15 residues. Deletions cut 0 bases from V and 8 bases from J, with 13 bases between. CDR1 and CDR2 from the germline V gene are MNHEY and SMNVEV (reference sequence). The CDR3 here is CASSLSIQGSEKLFF. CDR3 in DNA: TGTGCCAGCAGTTTATCGATCCAGGGGAGCGAAAAACTGTTTTTT.

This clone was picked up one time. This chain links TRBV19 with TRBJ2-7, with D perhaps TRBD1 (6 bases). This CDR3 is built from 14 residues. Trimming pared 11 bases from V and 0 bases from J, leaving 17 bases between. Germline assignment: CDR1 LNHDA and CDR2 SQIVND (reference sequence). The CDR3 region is CASKWGPNSYEQYF. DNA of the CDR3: TGTGCCTCTAAATGGGGGCCAAACTCCTACGAGCAGTACTTC.